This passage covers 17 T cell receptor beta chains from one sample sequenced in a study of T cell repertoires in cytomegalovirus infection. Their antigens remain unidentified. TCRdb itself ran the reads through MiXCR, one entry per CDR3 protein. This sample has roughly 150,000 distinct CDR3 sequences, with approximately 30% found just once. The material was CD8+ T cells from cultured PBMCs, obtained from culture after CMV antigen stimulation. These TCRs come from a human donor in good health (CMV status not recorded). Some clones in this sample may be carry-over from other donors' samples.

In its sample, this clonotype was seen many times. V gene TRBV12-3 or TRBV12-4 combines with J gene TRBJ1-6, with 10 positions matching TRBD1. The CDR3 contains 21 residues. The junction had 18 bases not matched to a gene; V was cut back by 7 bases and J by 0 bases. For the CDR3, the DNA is TGTGCCAGCACCCACCGGGACAGGGGCCCTGTGGTGAGCTCCTATAATTCACCCCTCCACTTT. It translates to CASTHRDRGPVVSSYNSPLHF.

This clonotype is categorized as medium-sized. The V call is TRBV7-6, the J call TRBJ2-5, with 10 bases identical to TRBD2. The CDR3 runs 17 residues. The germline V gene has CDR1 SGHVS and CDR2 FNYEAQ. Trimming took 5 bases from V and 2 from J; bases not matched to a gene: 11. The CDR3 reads CASSATGTSAVQETQYF. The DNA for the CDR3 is TGTGCCAGCAGCGCCACCGGGACTAGCGCTGTTCAAGAGACCCAGTACTTC.

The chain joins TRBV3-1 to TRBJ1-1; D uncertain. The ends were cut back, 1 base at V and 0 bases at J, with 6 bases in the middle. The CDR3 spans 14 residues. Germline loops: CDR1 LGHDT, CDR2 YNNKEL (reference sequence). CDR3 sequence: CASSQGRMNTEAFF. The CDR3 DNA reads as TGTGCCAGCAGCCAAGGCCGGATGAACACTGAAGCTTTCTTT.

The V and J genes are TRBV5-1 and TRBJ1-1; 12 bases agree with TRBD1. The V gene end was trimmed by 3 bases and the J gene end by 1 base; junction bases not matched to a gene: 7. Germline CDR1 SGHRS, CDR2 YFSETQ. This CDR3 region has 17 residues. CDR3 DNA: TGCGCCAGCAGCTCGTTTCCGGGACAGGGGGCGAACACTGAAGCTTTCTTT. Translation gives CASSSFPGQGANTEAFF.

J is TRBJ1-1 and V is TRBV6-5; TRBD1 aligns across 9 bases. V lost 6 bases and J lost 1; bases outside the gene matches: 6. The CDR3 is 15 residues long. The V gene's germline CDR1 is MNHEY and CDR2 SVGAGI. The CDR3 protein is CASSRGGQGNTEAFF. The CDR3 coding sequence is TGTGCCAGCAGCCGCGGGGGACAGGGGAACACTGAAGCTTTCTTT.

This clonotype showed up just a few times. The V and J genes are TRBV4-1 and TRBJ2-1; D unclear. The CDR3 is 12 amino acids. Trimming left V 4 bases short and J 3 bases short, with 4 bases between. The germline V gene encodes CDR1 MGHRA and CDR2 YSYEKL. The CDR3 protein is CASSRVYNEQFF. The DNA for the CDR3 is TGCGCCAGCAGCCGGGTCTACAATGAGCAGTTCTTC.

CDR3 bases: TGTGCCAGCAGCTTGGAGCAGGGGGCGGTCACTGAAGCTTTCTTT. This translates into CASSLEQGAVTEAFF. The chain employs TRBV5-4 and TRBJ1-1; 8 nucleotides match TRBD1. The CDR3 contains 15 residues. Looked up from germline, CDR1 is SGHNT and CDR2 is YYREEE (reference sequence). Trimming removed 0 bases from V and 4 bases from J; junction bases left unmatched: 5.

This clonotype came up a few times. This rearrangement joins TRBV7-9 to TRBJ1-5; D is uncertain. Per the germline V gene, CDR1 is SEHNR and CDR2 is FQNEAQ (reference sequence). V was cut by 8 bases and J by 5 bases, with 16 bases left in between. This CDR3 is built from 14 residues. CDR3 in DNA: TGTGCCAGCTCTGATTTCACGTGGGATCAGCCCCAGCATTTT. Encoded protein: CASSDFTWDQPQHF. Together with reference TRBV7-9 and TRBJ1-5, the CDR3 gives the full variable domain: DTGVSQNPRHKITKRGQNVTFRCDPISEHNRLYWYRQTLGQGPEFLTYFQNEAQLEKSRLLSDRFSAERPKGSFSTLEIQRTEQGDSAMYLCASSDFTWDQPQHFGDGTRLSIL.

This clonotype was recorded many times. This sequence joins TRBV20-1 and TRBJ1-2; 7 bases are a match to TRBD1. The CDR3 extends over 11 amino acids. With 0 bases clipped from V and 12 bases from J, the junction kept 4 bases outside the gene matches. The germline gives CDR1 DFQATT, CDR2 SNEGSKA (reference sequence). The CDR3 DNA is TGCAGTGCTAGAGACAAGGGGGCAAACACCTTC. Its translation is CSARDKGANTF.

The CDR3: CASSSAMYQETQYF. The CDR3, as DNA: TGCGCCAGCAGCTCGGCTATGTACCAAGAGACCCAGTACTTC. The J gene is TRBJ2-5, the V gene TRBV5-1; no reliable D call. V was trimmed by 3 bases and J by 0 bases, leaving 9 bases between them. CDR3 size: 14 residues. Germline V CDR1 and CDR2: SGHRS, YFSETQ. Full variable domain (remainder filled in from reference TRBV5-1 and TRBJ2-5): KAGVTQTPRYLIKTRGQQVTLSCSPISGHRSVSWYQQTPGQGLQFLFEYFSETQRNKGNFPGRFSGRQFSNSRSEMNVSTLELGDSALYLCASSSAMYQETQYFGPGTRLLVL.

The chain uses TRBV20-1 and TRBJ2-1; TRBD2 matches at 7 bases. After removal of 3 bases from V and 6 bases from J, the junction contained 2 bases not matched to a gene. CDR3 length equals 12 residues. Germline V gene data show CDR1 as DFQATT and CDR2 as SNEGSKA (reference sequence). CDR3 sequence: CSASPSGNEQFF. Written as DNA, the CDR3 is TGCAGTGCTAGTCCTAGCGGCAATGAGCAGTTCTTC.

This CDR3 is CASSFRGVYGYTF. The CDR3 region has the DNA TGTGCCAGCAGTTTTCGGGGGGTATATGGCTACACCTTC. This sequence joins TRBV28 and TRBJ1-2, with D possibly TRBD1 on 5 matching bases. CDR3 size: 13 residues. The germline V and J ends were trimmed by 3 bases and 5 bases, with 10 bases remaining between them. Germline CDR1 reads MDHEN; CDR2 reads SYDVKM.

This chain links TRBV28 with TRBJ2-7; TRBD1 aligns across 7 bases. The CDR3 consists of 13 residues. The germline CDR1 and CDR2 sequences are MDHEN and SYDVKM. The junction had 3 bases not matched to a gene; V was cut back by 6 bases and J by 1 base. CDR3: CASRDRNSYEQYF. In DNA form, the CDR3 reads TGTGCCAGCAGGGACAGGAATTCCTACGAGCAGTACTTC. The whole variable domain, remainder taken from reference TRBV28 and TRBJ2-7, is DVKVTQSSRYLVKRTGEKVFLECVQDMDHENMFWYRQDPGLGLRLIYFSYDVKMKEKGDIPEGYSVSREKKERFSLILESASTNQTSMYLCASRDRNSYEQYFGPGTRLTVT.

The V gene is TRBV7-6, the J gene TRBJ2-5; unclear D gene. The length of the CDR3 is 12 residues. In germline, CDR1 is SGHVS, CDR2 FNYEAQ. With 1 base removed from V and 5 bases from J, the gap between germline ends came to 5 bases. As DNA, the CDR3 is TGTGCCAGCAGCTTAGGAAGGGAGACCCAGTACTTC. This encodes CASSLGRETQYF.

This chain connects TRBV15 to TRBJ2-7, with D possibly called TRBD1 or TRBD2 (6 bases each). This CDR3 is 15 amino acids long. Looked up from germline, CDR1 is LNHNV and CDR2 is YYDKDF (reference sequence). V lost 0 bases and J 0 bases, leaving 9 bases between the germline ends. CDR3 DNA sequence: TGTGCCACCAGCAGAGATCGGGGGCCCTCCTACGAGCAGTACTTC. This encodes CATSRDRGPSYEQYF.

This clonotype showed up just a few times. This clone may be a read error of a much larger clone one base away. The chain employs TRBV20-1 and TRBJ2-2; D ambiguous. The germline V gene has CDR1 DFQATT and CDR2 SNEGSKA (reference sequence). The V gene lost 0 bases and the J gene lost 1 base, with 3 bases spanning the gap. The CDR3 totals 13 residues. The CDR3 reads CSAREGNTGELFF. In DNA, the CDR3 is TGCAGTGCTAGAGAGGGGAACACCGGGGAGCTGTTTTTT.

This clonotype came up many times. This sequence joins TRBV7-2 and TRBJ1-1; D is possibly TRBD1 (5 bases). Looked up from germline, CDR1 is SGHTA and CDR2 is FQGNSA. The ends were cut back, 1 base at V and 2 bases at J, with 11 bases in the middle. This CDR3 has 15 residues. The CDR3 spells CASSLGSTGNTEAFF. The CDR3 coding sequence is TGTGCCAGCAGCTTAGGGTCTACAGGCAACACTGAAGCTTTCTTT.